This entry describes one TCR beta chain. Its antigen is as yet unknown. Germline V gene lookup returns CDR1 MNHNS and CDR2 SASEGT. CDR3 length: 13 amino acids. V lost 3 bases to trimming and J lost 6 bases, with 9 bases between them. It was CD45RO-negative cells, positively selected for CCR7, that made up naive CD8 cells, with terminally differentiated effector memory CD45RA+ cells excluded. Deep level was the assay's run setting. TCRdb keeps only in-frame clones here, not all; method: immunoSEQ multiplex PCR. This sample has about 1,900,000 clones, with around 96% found just once. The data are from a study of shared clonotypes between healthy human individuals. Study information: CD4 naive and CD4 memory each took three plates per donor, while CD8 naive took two and CD8 memory one. Study-wide results and limits: A generally larger estimated richness was seen in naive subsets than in memory subsets. At large depth, rarefaction still showed sorted-subset sequencing to be incomplete.

The sequence came from a man aged 18 to 29 in good health. Sequencing was performed on naive CD8+ T cells sorted from blood. This chain joins TRBV6-1 and TRBJ2-1, with D perhaps TRBD2 (6 bases). CDR3 sequence: CASSETRGNEQFF. As DNA, the CDR3 is TGTGCCAGCAGTGAGACTAGGGGCAATGAGCAGTTCTTC.